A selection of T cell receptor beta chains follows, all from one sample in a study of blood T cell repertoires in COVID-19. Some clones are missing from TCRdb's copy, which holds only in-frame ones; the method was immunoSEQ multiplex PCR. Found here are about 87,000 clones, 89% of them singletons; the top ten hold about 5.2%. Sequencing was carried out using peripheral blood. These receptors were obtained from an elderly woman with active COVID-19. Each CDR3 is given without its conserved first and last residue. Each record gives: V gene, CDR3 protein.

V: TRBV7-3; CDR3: ASSLSNRNTEAF
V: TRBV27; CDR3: ASSLRTGSPLH
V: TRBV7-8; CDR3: ASSPRGAGNQPQH
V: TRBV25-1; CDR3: ASSDDIAYEQY
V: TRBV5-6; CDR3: ASSPLRGQETQY
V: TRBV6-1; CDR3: ASSEAASISYEQY
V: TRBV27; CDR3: ASSLVQGAWSEQY
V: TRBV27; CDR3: ASSTRLAGAYEQY
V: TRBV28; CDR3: ASSPPRGAGGIPEGTDTQY
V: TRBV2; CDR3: ASSRDRGDQETQY
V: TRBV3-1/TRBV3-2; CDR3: ASSLPSGDRGKTGANVLT
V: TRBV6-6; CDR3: ASSYFGVSETQY
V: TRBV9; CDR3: ASSVGLAGGQETQY
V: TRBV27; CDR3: ASSLSGRRNQPQH
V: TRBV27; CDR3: ASSLSRNQPQH
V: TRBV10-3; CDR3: ATRDSSSYEQY
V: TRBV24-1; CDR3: ATGPRELSYNEQF
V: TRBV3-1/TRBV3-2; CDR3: ASSPVSGNTIY
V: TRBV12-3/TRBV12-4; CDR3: ASSLEQGELQY
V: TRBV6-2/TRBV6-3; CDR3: ASSLAGAGYEQY
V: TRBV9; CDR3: ASSGGLVMNTEAF
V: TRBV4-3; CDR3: ASSQETGTYEQY
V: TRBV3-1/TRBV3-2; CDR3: ASSQGQTTNEKLF
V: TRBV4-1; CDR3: ASSQDLAGGTDTQY
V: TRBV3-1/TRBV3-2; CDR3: ASSRTGREGPRWETQY
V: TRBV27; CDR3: ASSLRHPLAGGNEQF
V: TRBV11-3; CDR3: ASSLRLAGTDEQF
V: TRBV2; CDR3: ASRGRDRGETQY
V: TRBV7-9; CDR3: ASSWSREDGYT
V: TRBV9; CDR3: ASSSGTVNDSPLH
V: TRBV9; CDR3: ASSAYGGREETQY
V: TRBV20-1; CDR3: SASFWGLGTHNEQF
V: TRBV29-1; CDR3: SVDWGPLAEAF
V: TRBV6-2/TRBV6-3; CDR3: ASSYLSGRQETQY
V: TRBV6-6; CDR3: ASSGNRGRETQY
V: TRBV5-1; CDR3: ASSVTSGSSYNEQF
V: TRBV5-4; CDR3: ASSTGLAGGTDTQY
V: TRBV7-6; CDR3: ASSRLARSTDTQY
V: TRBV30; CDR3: AWSPPRTSGVLWEQY
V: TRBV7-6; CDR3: ASVAGNEQF
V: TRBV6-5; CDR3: ASSPPDRSDTQY
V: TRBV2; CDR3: ASTPGQFYEQY
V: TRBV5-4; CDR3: ASSSGTSRGSPLH
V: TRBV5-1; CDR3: ASSYRGRETQY
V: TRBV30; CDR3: AWSHGTGGGYT
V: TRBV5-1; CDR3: ASSLAGDGYT
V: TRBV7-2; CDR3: ASSPRLAPETQY
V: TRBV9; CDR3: ASSPQTGNTEAF
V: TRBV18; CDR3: ASQESLAVYTDTQY
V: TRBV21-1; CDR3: ASSLHFFGGSTSPLH
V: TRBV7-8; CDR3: ASQLAGAPEQY
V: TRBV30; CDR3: AWGDSAKNIQY
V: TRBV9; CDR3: ASSLYSAEGEQY
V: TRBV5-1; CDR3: ASSLAQGASYEQY